A selection of T cell receptor beta chains follows, all from one sample in a study of cytomegalovirus exposure and HLA in healthy donors. Sequencing used immunoSEQ multiplex PCR; TCRdb keeps in-frame clones, though not all of them. Of under 200,000 clones in the sample, over 65% were seen once. Sequencing used PBMCs. The origin of the receptors is a woman in her 40s in good health and CMV-seropositive. Each CDR3 is given with its conserved first and last residue. The D gene is left open where the match is weak. Clone size is not always given. Where it is, it says once, few, many or a class for expanded clones.

>TRBV5-3|TRBJ2-4|NA|NA|15
CARGLGRQAENIQYF
TGTGCCAGGGGGCTCGGGCGGCAGGCCGAAAACATTCAGTACTTC
>TRBV7-9|TRBJ2-7|NA|TRBD1|18
CASSLVYGTGFNPHEQYF
TGTGCCAGCAGCTTAGTTTACGGGACAGGGTTTAACCCCCACGAGCAGTACTTC
>TRBV4-1|TRBJ1-6|NA|TRBD1|16
CASSQEKTGRNSPLHF
TGCGCCAGCAGCCAAGAGAAGACAGGGCGGAATTCACCCCTCCACTTT
>TRBV4-1|TRBJ1-4|NA|NA|17
CASSQDPARATNEKLFF
TGCGCCAGCAGCCAAGATCCGGCCCGGGCAACTAATGAAAAACTGTTTTTT
>TRBV10-3|TRBJ2-7|few|NA|14
CAISKGDTYYEQYF
TGTGCCATCAGCAAGGGGGACACTTACTACGAGCAGTACTTC
>TRBV6-6|TRBJ1-2|few|TRBD1|14
CASSSHTGDYGYTF
TGTGCCAGCAGTTCTCATACAGGGGACTATGGCTACACCTTC
>TRBV6-4|TRBJ2-3|NA|NA|18
CASSDPMGQVASTDTQYF
TGTGCCAGCAGTGATCCTATGGGGCAGGTCGCTAGCACAGATACGCAGTATTTT
>TRBV6-1|TRBJ2-1|once|NA|15
CASSAGGSSYNEQFF
TGTGCCAGCAGCGCAGGGGGGAGCTCCTACAATGAGCAGTTCTTC
>TRBV7-2|TRBJ2-7|NA|TRBD2|15
CASSLGLAGFYEQYF
TGTGCCAGCAGCTTAGGACTAGCGGGATTTTACGAGCAGTACTTC
>TRBV7-2|TRBJ2-1|once|NA|13
CASSLEEYNEQFF
TGTGCCAGCAGCTTAGAAGAGTACAATGAGCAGTTCTTC
>TRBV5-1|TRBJ2-5|NA|NA|14
CASSFEGLQETQYF
TGCGCCAGCAGCTTTGAGGGACTCCAAGAGACCCAGTACTTC
>TRBV27|TRBJ2-1|NA|NA|14
CASSFYRDSNEQFF
TGTGCCAGCAGTTTTTACAGGGATTCCAATGAGCAGTTCTTC
>TRBV4-3|TRBJ1-5|NA|NA|18
CASSQNRWTAYSNQPQHF
TGCGCCAGCAGCCAAAATAGATGGACAGCTTATAGCAATCAGCCCCAGCATTTT
>TRBV7-8|TRBJ2-1|NA|NA|20
CASSSTALGSLESSYNEQFF
TGTGCCAGCAGCTCAACAGCATTAGGAAGTTTGGAAAGCTCCTACAATGAGCAGTTCTTC
>TRBV5-1|TRBJ2-2|NA|TRBD2|16
CASSPASGRLTGELFF
TGCGCCAGCAGTCCGGCTAGCGGGAGACTTACCGGGGAGCTGTTTTTT